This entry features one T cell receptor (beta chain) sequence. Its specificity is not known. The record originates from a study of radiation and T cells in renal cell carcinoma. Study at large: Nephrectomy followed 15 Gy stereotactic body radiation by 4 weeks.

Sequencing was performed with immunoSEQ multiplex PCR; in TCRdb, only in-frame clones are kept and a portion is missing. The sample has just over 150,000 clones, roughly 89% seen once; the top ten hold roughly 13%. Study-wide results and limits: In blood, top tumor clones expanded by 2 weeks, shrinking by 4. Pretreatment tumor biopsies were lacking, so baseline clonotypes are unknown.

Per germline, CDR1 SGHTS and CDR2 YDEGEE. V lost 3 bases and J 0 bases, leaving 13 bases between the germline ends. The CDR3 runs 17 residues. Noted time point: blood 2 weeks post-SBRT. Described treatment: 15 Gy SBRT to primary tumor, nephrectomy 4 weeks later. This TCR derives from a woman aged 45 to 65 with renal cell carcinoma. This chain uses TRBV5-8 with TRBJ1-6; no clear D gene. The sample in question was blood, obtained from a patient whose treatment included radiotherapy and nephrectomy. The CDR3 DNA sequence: TGTGCCAGCAGCTCCCTCCCCCGGCTCTCCTATAATTCACCCCTCCACTTT. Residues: CASSSLPRLSYNSPLHF.